A single sample is the source of the 16 T cell receptor beta chains below, sequenced in a study of long-term antiretroviral therapy in people with HIV. They ran version v3.0 of the immunoSEQ assay at survey level. TCRdb's copy holds only in-frame clones and misses some; the assay was immunoSEQ multiplex PCR. This table has about 24,000 clones, less than 80% appearing once. This specimen consisted of unsorted PBMCs, obtained 1.2 years after starting antiretroviral therapy. These receptors were obtained from a woman aged 40 to 50 with HIV.

This chain joins TRBV6-5 and TRBJ2-7; 8 bases agree with TRBD2. The CDR3 is 15 amino acids. The J segment lost 3 bases and the V segment lost 7 bases, leaving 11 bases of the junction unmatched. Germline-derived CDR1 and CDR2 are MNHEY and SVGAGI. CDR3 bases: TGTGCCAGCATTCAAGCGGGAGACCCCAACTACGAGCAGTACTTC. As protein: CASIQAGDPNYEQYF.

The table lists this clone with a few counts. This rearrangement joins TRBV11-2 to TRBJ2-1; 7 positions match TRBD2. The CDR3 extends over 15 amino acids. The germline V gene encodes CDR1 SGHAT and CDR2 FQNNGV. J gave up 7 bases and V 1 base, and 7 bases lay outside the gene matches. This CDR3 reads CASSLGAGRGNEQFF. The DNA for the CDR3 is TGTGCCAGCAGCTTAGGAGCGGGGAGAGGGAATGAGCAGTTCTTC.

This clone was recorded once. The chain uses TRBV5-6 and TRBJ1-1; unclear D gene. Trimming pared 0 bases from V and 3 bases from J, leaving 15 bases between. Per the germline V gene, CDR1 is SGHDT and CDR2 is YYEEEE. This CDR3 spans 16 amino acids. CDR3 bases: TGTGCCAGCAGCTTGGCGAGGGTAAGCTGGGACACTGAAGCTTTCTTT. Residues: CASSLARVSWDTEAFF.

This clone was found once. The J gene is TRBJ2-7, the V gene TRBV5-1; D not resolved. Trimming left V 0 bases short and J 6 bases short, with 10 bases between. The CDR3 is made up of 13 amino acids. Germline lookup yields CDR1 SGHRS and CDR2 YFSETQ. The CDR3 sequence: CASSLGSQGEQYF. The DNA for the CDR3 is TGCGCCAGCAGCTTGGGGAGCCAAGGCGAGCAGTACTTC. Together with reference TRBV5-1 and TRBJ2-7, the CDR3 gives the full variable domain: KAGVTQTPRYLIKTRGQQVTLSCSPISGHRSVSWYQQTPGQGLQFLFEYFSETQRNKGNFPGRFSGRQFSNSRSEMNVSTLELGDSALYLCASSLGSQGEQYFGPGTRLTVT.

The rearrangement links TRBV18 to TRBJ1-6; 8 nucleotides line up with TRBD1. V was pared by 0 bases and J by 6 bases, with 7 bases of the junction left unmatched. The CDR3 loop spans 17 amino acids. CDR1 and CDR2 (germline): KGHSH, LQKENI. The CDR3 protein is CASSPPKGTGRNSPLHF. The CDR3 DNA is TGTGCCAGCTCACCACCGAAGGGGACAGGCCGTAATTCACCCCTCCACTTT.

The chain links TRBV5-4 to TRBJ2-3; D is uncertain. CDR1 is SGHNT, CDR2 YYREEE, per germline (reference sequence). CDR3 length: 11 amino acids. V gave up 9 bases and J gave up 1 base, with 6 bases separating them. The CDR3 DNA is TGTGCCACCCGGGGCACAGATACGCAGTATTTT. It translates to CATRGTDTQYF. The full variable domain, with the rest looked up from reference TRBV5-4 and TRBJ2-3, is ETGVTQSPTHLIKTRGQQVTLRCSSQSGHNTVSWYQQALGQGPQFIFQYYREEENGRGNFPPRFSGLQFPNYSSELNVNALELDDSALYLCATRGTDTQYFGPGTRLTVL.

V usage is TRBV2 and J usage is TRBJ1-2; 7 nucleotides agree with TRBD1. J lost 4 bases, V lost 6 bases, and 5 bases had no gene match. The CDR3 consists of 13 residues. Germline CDR1 SNHLY, CDR2 FYNNEI. This CDR3 is CASSDGQVYGYTF. CDR3 DNA: TGTGCCAGCAGCGATGGACAGGTCTATGGCTACACCTTC.

V usage is TRBV10-2 and J usage is TRBJ1-1; D ambiguous. CDR1 WSHSY and CDR2 SAAADI come from the germline V gene. CDR3 size: 14 residues. V was cut by 0 bases and J by 5 bases, with 10 bases left in between. For the CDR3, the DNA is TGCGCCAGCAGTGAGTCTGCAGGTAAAACTGAAGCTTTCTTT. This codes for CASSESAGKTEAFF.

The chain uses TRBV5-6 and TRBJ1-5; no reliable D call. Germline lookup yields CDR1 SGHDT and CDR2 YYEEEE. The CDR3 is 12 amino acids. Deletions cut 5 bases from V and 4 bases from J, with 7 bases between. CDR3 sequence (DNA): TGTGCCAGCAGGACCAAAAATCAGCCCCAGCATTTT. Translation gives CASRTKNQPQHF.

The CDR3 DNA is TGTGCCAGCAGCCCATCCCCGTGGGGTGAGCAGTTCTTC. Its translation: CASSPSPWGEQFF. The gene calls are TRBV6-6 and TRBJ2-1; D remains ambiguous. CDR3 length: 13 residues. Trimming pared 6 bases from V and 9 bases from J, leaving 15 bases between. CDR1 and CDR2 (germline): MNHNY, SVGAGI (reference sequence).

The chain joins TRBV13 to TRBJ2-2; the D call may be TRBD1 or TRBD2 (6 bases each). Germline V gene data show CDR1 as PRHDT and CDR2 as FYEKMQ (reference sequence). With 7 bases removed from V and 5 bases from J, the gap between germline ends came to 17 bases. The CDR3 spans 15 residues. CDR3 nucleotides: TGTGCCAGCAACGAAGGGGGAGGACCGACCGGGGAGCTGTTTTTT. Amino acids: CASNEGGGPTGELFF.

This chain joins TRBV15 and TRBJ2-3; D remains ambiguous. CDR3 length: 14 residues. Per germline, CDR1 LNHNV and CDR2 YYDKDF (reference sequence). Between the trimmed V and J ends, which lost 0 bases and 2 bases, there was a span of 6 bases. The CDR3 DNA reads as TGTGCCACCAGCAGAGATCTGGTCACAGATACGCAGTATTTT. This encodes CATSRDLVTDTQYF.

The rearrangement uses TRBV6-4 and TRBJ2-3; 8 nucleotides line up with TRBD1. The germline gives CDR1 MRHNA, CDR2 SNTAGT. There are 14 residues in the CDR3. Unmatched junction bases numbered 11, after V lost 9 bases and J lost 6 bases. The CDR3 bases are TGTGCCAGTGCGGCAGGGGGCGCGGGCGATACGCAGTATTTT. Amino acid sequence: CASAAGGAGDTQYF.

CDR3 sequence (DNA): TGTGCCAGCAGCCCGGGACTAGGGGATTACAATGAGCAGTTCTTC. It is translated as CASSPGLGDYNEQFF. The J gene is TRBJ2-1, the V gene TRBV7-2; 8 nucleotides agree with TRBD2. The CDR3 has 15 amino acids. Germline V CDR1 and CDR2: SGHTA, FQGNSA. The J segment lost 4 bases and the V segment lost 5 bases, leaving 7 bases of the junction unmatched.

The gene calls are TRBV5-1 and TRBJ1-1; unclear D gene. The CDR3 loop spans 14 amino acids. Trimming pared 0 bases from V and 1 base from J, leaving 7 bases between. The germline V gene encodes CDR1 SGHRS and CDR2 YFSETQ. CDR3 residues: CASSLVPRNTEAFF. The CDR3 DNA follows: TGCGCCAGCAGCTTGGTACCACGGAACACTGAAGCTTTCTTT.

This chain connects TRBV5-1 to TRBJ2-1; possibly TRBD1 for D (5 bases). The germline CDR1 and CDR2 sequences are SGHRS and YFSETQ. The CDR3 extends over 15 amino acids. V gave up 0 bases and J gave up 2 bases, with 9 bases separating them. In DNA, the CDR3 is TGCGCCAGCAGCTTGGATCAGGGAACCTACAATGAGCAGTTCTTC. It is translated as CASSLDQGTYNEQFF.